This T cell receptor beta chain comes out of a study of CD8+ T cells in alopecia areata. This CDR3 contains 16 residues. V trimming: 0 bases; J trimming: 6 bases; junction bases outside the gene matches: 5. Germline values: CDR1 LGHNA, CDR2 YNFKEQ. cDNA serving as the sequencing template came from extracted, reverse transcribed RNA. Profiling relied on immunoSEQ multiplex PCR, and the TCRdb table lists in-frame clones only, not all of them. In the table there are 200,000 to 250,000 clones, over 60% of which are singletons. Stated treatment: oral pan-JAK inhibitor, 5-10 mg twice daily. V gene TRBV4-2 combines with J gene TRBJ2-2; 9 positions match TRBD2. This TCR derives from a human donor with alopecia areata. Here the sequenced sample was CD4+ T cells sorted from blood, taken at week 4, from a patient treated with tofacitinib. The CDR3 loop is CASSQEASGVAGELFF. CDR3 DNA: TGTGCCAGCAGCCAAGAAGCTAGCGGGGTTGCCGGGGAGCTGTTTTTT.